These 30 T cell receptor beta chains originate from one sample sequenced in a study of cytomegalovirus exposure and HLA in healthy donors. With 60 Vbeta and 13 Jbeta primers, the PCR was carried out. The method was immunoSEQ multiplex PCR; TCRdb's version includes in-frame clones alone and lacks a portion of them. The table includes 180,000 or so clones, approximately 78% detected once. Material: PBMCs. The receptor source for this set is a woman in her forties or fifties in good health and CMV-seropositive.

V usage is TRBV7-2 and J usage is TRBJ2-3, with D possibly TRBD1 on 5 matching bases. This CDR3 contains 15 residues. V lost 6 bases, J lost 4 bases, and 17 bases lay in between. CDR1 is SGHTA and CDR2 is FQGNSA in the germline V gene. CDR3: CASRLRVNVPDTQYF. The CDR3 nucleotides are TGTGCCAGCAGACTCAGGGTGAATGTCCCAGATACGCAGTATTTT.

CDR3 sequence: CASSLDLGGTEAFF. CDR3 DNA sequence: TGTGCCAGCAGCTTAGATCTTGGCGGCACTGAAGCTTTCTTT. The chain carries TRBV11-2 and TRBJ1-1; D unclear. V lost 0 bases and J lost 4, with 9 bases in between. Germline values: CDR1 SGHAT, CDR2 FQNNGV. This CDR3 has 14 amino acids.

The gene calls are TRBV19 and TRBJ1-1; 8 bases line up with TRBD1. V was pared by 5 bases and J by 3 bases, with 5 bases of the junction left unmatched. In germline, CDR1 is LNHDA, CDR2 SQIVND (reference sequence). This CDR3 has 14 residues. The DNA of the CDR3 is TGTGCCAGTAGTGTAGGACAGGGAGACACTGAAGCTTTCTTT. Residues: CASSVGQGDTEAFF.

This clone is categorized as medium-sized. The CDR3 loop reads CASSPALDRSEAFF. The CDR3 DNA sequence: TGTGCCAGCAGCCCAGCCTTAGACAGGTCTGAAGCTTTCTTT. The V call is TRBV7-3, the J call TRBJ1-1, with D tentatively TRBD1 (6 bases). V was trimmed by 5 bases and J by 6 bases, leaving 16 bases between them. CDR1 is SGHTA, CDR2 FQGTGA, per germline. The CDR3 contains 14 residues.

This clone was detected a few times. A junction boundary mismatches the germline segment, possibly from a read error. This CDR3 is also generated by other DNA sequences in the sample. The chain employs TRBV7-9 and TRBJ2-7; 9 bases align to TRBD2. Germline CDR1 reads SEHNR; CDR2 reads FQNEAQ (reference sequence). CDR3 length equals 16 residues. The CDR3, as DNA: TGTTCCAGCAGCCTAGAATTTAGCGGGAGACCCTACGAGCAGTACTTC. Translated, it gives CSSSLEFSGRPYEQYF.

The genes are TRBV2 and TRBJ2-5, with 7 bases fitting TRBD2. The V gene's germline CDR1 is SNHLY and CDR2 FYNNEI. This CDR3 has 15 residues. The V gene end was trimmed by 3 bases and the J gene end by 5 bases; junction bases not matched to a gene: 9. The CDR3: CASSDVFAGDETQYF. The CDR3 DNA reads TGTGCCAGCAGTGATGTGTTTGCGGGAGATGAGACCCAGTACTTC.

The CDR3 spells CASLQNRGHRNQPQHF. The CDR3, as DNA: TGTGCCAGCTTGCAAAACAGGGGGCACCGTAATCAGCCCCAGCATTTT. The V and J genes are TRBV28 and TRBJ1-5, with 9 bases matching TRBD1. Germline V CDR1 and CDR2: MDHEN, SYDVKM. J lost 4 bases, V lost 8 bases, and 12 bases had no gene match. The CDR3 is made up of 16 amino acids. The full variable domain, its missing parts supplied by reference TRBV28 and TRBJ1-5, is DVKVTQSSRYLVKRTGEKVFLECVQDMDHENMFWYRQDPGLGLRLIYFSYDVKMKEKGDIPEGYSVSREKKERFSLILESASTNQTSMYLCASLQNRGHRNQPQHFGDGTRLSIL.

This clone was observed a few times. The chain joins TRBV12-5 to TRBJ1-1; the D gene is possibly TRBD1 (6 bases). The CDR3 is 17 residues long. The germline V and J ends were trimmed by 0 bases and 3 bases, with 17 bases remaining between them. Germline loops: CDR1 LGHNT, CDR2 FRNRAP. Here the CDR3 reads CASGLVRGEGGDTEAFF. CDR3 coding DNA: TGTGCTAGTGGTTTGGTTAGGGGGGAAGGGGGGGACACTGAAGCTTTCTTT. Complete variable domain (other parts from reference TRBV12-5 and TRBJ1-1): DARVTQTPRHKVTEMGQEVTMRCQPILGHNTVFWYRQTMMQGLELLAYFRNRAPLDDSGMPKDRFSAEMPDATLATLKIQPSEPRDSAVYFCASGLVRGEGGDTEAFFGQGTRLTVV.

The J gene is TRBJ1-1, the V gene TRBV23-1, with D perhaps matching TRBD1 (5 bases). TRBV23-1 is an open reading frame whose function is uncertain. The CDR3 has 15 residues. V shed 0 bases and J shed 0 bases, with 8 bases lying between them. The CDR3 spells CASSQSARVNTEAFF. DNA of the CDR3: TGCGCCAGCAGTCAATCTGCCAGGGTGAACACTGAAGCTTTCTTT.

The genes are TRBV18 and TRBJ2-7; 10 positions match TRBD1. The CDR3 spans 14 residues. Germline V lookup: CDR1 KGHSH, CDR2 LQKENI. The V gene end was trimmed by 3 bases and the J gene end by 6 bases; junction bases not matched to a gene: 5. CDR3 in amino acids: CASSPGQGGVEQYF. In nucleotides, the CDR3 is TGTGCCAGCTCACCCGGACAGGGGGGTGTCGAGCAGTACTTC.

The sample holds one count of this clone. This chain links TRBV9 with TRBJ2-3; 8 bases agree with TRBD1. The trim removed 2 bases at V and 5 bases at J, leaving 7 bases unmatched. CDR3 length: 15 residues. Germline-derived CDR1 and CDR2 are SGDLS and YYNGEE. In DNA, the CDR3 is TGTGCCAGCAGCGTGGCAGGGGGCGAGAAAGATACGCAGTATTTT. It codes for CASSVAGGEKDTQYF.

About this clone: A read error may produce the germline difference seen at one junction end. This chain uses TRBV7-9 with TRBJ2-3; 8 nucleotides align to TRBD2. From germline, CDR1 is SEHNR and CDR2 FQNEAQ (reference sequence). The CDR3 has 16 amino acids. The CDR3: CSSSSRGRGVTDTQYF. The CDR3, as DNA: TGTTCCAGCAGCTCCCGGGGGCGGGGGGTTACAGATACGCAGTATTTT.

V and J are TRBV6-1 and TRBJ2-7, with D perhaps TRBD2 (5 bases). The CDR3 is made up of 15 amino acids. The V end lost 7 bases, the J end lost 3 bases, and 19 bases lay between the germline ends. CDR1 and CDR2 from the germline V gene are MNHNS and SASEGT. The CDR3: CASTSSGADIYEQYF. CDR3 in DNA: TGTGCCAGCACAAGTTCCGGAGCGGATATCTACGAGCAGTACTTC.

The chain links TRBV11-3 to TRBJ2-2; 9 nucleotides align to TRBD2. CDR1 and CDR2 (germline): SGHNT, YENEEA. The junction had 4 bases not matched to a gene; V was cut back by 1 base and J by 4 bases. The CDR3 length is 16 residues. CDR3 DNA: TGTGCCAGCAGCTTAGTATCTAGCGGGATCACCGGGGAGCTGTTTTTT. Translating it yields CASSLVSSGITGELFF.

The rearrangement uses TRBV19 and TRBJ2-5; D gene unclear. This CDR3 is 12 amino acids long. V gave up 3 bases and J gave up 4 bases, with 6 bases separating them. Germline-derived CDR1 and CDR2 are LNHDA and SQIVND (reference sequence). Written as DNA, the CDR3 is TGTGCCAGTAGTATCCCGGGAGAGACCCAGTACTTC. This sequence encodes CASSIPGETQYF.

The chain links TRBV7-8 to TRBJ2-7, with 8 bases that match TRBD1. V lost 7 bases to trimming and J lost 0 bases; unmatched junction nucleotides: 11. The V gene's germline CDR1 is SGHVS and CDR2 FQNEAQ. The CDR3 spans 16 residues. Here the CDR3 DNA reads TGTGCCAGCAACCACTGGTGGGACAGGTCCTCCTACGAGCAGTACTTC. Its translation is CASNHWWDRSSYEQYF.

J is TRBJ2-3 and V is TRBV9, with a possible D match to TRBD2 (5 bases). The CDR3 spans 14 residues. V lost 3 bases, J lost 6 bases, and 14 bases lay in between. CDR1 and CDR2 from the germline V gene are SGDLS and YYNGEE. Here the CDR3 reads CASSAFSVTDTQYF. The CDR3 DNA sequence: TGTGCCAGCAGCGCCTTTAGCGTCACGGATACGCAGTATTTT.

The gene calls are TRBV19 and TRBJ1-6; 10 nucleotides match TRBD1. Trimming cost V 3 bases and J 0 bases; bases outside gene matches: 8. Germline V gene data show CDR1 as LNHDA and CDR2 as SQIVND (reference sequence). The CDR3 has 19 amino acids. DNA of the CDR3: TGTGCCAGTAGTATTACCGGGACAGGGGCGTCCTCCTATAATTCACCCCTCCACTTT. Translation gives CASSITGTGASSYNSPLHF.

This chain uses TRBV28 with TRBJ2-2; TRBD1 might be the D (6 bases). The CDR3 contains 14 residues. The germline gives CDR1 MDHEN, CDR2 SYDVKM. Between the trimmed V and J ends, which lost 4 bases and 3 bases, there was a span of 9 bases. CDR3 loop: CASSSGQHTGELFF. In DNA, the CDR3 is TGTGCCAGCAGTTCCGGACAGCACACCGGGGAGCTGTTTTTT.

V usage is TRBV5-6 and J usage is TRBJ2-5; D gene unclear. The CDR3 has 16 amino acids. V was trimmed by 0 bases and J by 1 base, leaving 13 bases between them. Germline V gene sequence: CDR1 SGHDT, CDR2 YYEEEE. CDR3 amino acids: CASSLATQITQETQYF. The CDR3 DNA follows: TGTGCCAGCAGCTTGGCTACACAGATCACCCAAGAGACCCAGTACTTC.

This sequence joins TRBV6-6 and TRBJ2-5; 8 positions agree with TRBD1. The length of the CDR3 is 16 residues. The V and J ends lost 3 bases and 2 bases, in that order; junction bases with no gene match: 8. Germline CDR1 is MNHNY and CDR2 is SVGAGI (reference sequence). The CDR3 here is CASSYPVGTGQETQYF. The CDR3 bases are TGTGCCAGCAGTTATCCCGTGGGGACAGGTCAAGAGACCCAGTACTTC.

The chain has TRBV9 and TRBJ1-4; 9 positions agree with TRBD1. The CDR3 consists of 17 residues. The V and J ends lost 4 bases and 2 bases, in that order; junction bases with no gene match: 9. Germline V gene lookup returns CDR1 SGDLS and CDR2 YYNGEE. DNA for the CDR3: TGTGCCAGCAGCCCCTCCGGGACAGGGACTACTAATGAAAAACTGTTTTTT. This sequence encodes CASSPSGTGTTNEKLFF. The full variable domain, in which reference TRBV9 and TRBJ1-4 provide the parts outside the CDR3, is DSGVTQTPKHLITATGQRVTLRCSPRSGDLSVYWYQQSLDQGLQFLIQYYNGEERAKGNILERFSAQQFPDLHSELNLSSLELGDSALYFCASSPSGTGTTNEKLFFGSGTQLSVL.

The chain recombines TRBV6-1 with TRBJ2-3; tentatively, D is TRBD1 (6 bases). The germline CDR1 and CDR2 sequences are MNHNS and SASEGT. V was trimmed by 3 bases and J by 4 bases, leaving 8 bases between them. The CDR3 has 13 residues. CDR3 amino acids: CASSEGAADTQYF. CDR3 DNA sequence: TGTGCCAGCAGTGAGGGGGCCGCAGATACGCAGTATTTT.

V is TRBV7-2 and J is TRBJ1-1; TRBD1 agrees at 7 bases. With V trimmed by 5 bases and J by 7 bases, 7 bases remained unmatched. This CDR3 is 13 amino acids long. Germline assignment: CDR1 SGHTA and CDR2 FQGNSA. The CDR3 sequence: CASSGGQRGEAFF. DNA for the CDR3: TGTGCCAGCAGCGGGGGACAGCGAGGTGAAGCTTTCTTT.

This clone appeared a single time. The genes are TRBV2 and TRBJ2-5, with TRBD1 identical over 8 bases. Looked up from germline, CDR1 is SNHLY and CDR2 is FYNNEI. V was clipped by 2 bases and J by 5 bases; unmatched bases: 10. The CDR3 spans 16 residues. The CDR3 is CASSENAAGGGETQYF. CDR3 DNA: TGTGCCAGCAGTGAAAACGCAGCAGGGGGCGGCGAGACCCAGTACTTC.

V usage is TRBV10-3 and J usage is TRBJ2-3; the D gene is possibly TRBD2 (5 bases). The CDR3 length is 12 residues. V gave up 4 bases and J gave up 4 bases, with 6 bases separating them. Germline CDR1 reads ENHRY; CDR2 reads SYGVKD. The CDR3 nucleotides read TGTGCCATCAGTGGAGCGGCAGATACGCAGTATTTT. Translating gives CAISGAADTQYF.

The V gene is TRBV11-3, the J gene TRBJ2-5; no clear D. CDR1 SGHNT and CDR2 YENEEA come from the germline V gene. Trimming cost V 1 base and J 2 bases, with 11 bases left between them. The CDR3 is made up of 15 amino acids. In DNA form, the CDR3 reads TGTGCCAGCAGCTTAGGGTCAACTGAACAAGAGACCCAGTACTTC. Its protein product is CASSLGSTEQETQYF. The full variable domain, completed using reference TRBV11-3 and TRBJ2-5, is EAGVVQSPRYKIIEKKQPVAFWCNPISGHNTLYWYLQNLGQGPELLIRYENEEAVDDSQLPKDRFSAERLKGVDSTLKIQPAELGDSAVYLCASSLGSTEQETQYFGPGTRLLVL.

Only one count was recorded for this clone. The germline gene is not matched at one end of the junction; a read error may be the cause. Other DNA sequences from this sample encode an identical CDR3 as well. The gene calls are TRBV28 and TRBJ1-3; D might be TRBD1 (6 bases). The CDR3 contains 16 residues. Germline V gene data show CDR1 as MDHEN and CDR2 as SYDVKM. CDR3 sequence: CASSLYDRLSGNTIYF. Written as DNA, the CDR3 is TGTGCCAGCAGCCTTTACGACAGGCTCTCTGGAAACACCATATACTTT.

The chain links TRBV18 to TRBJ2-5; 10 bases align to TRBD2. The CDR3 loop spans 17 amino acids. V dropped 3 bases and J dropped 3; count of bases not matched to a gene: 10. The germline gives CDR1 KGHSH, CDR2 LQKENI. Here the CDR3 DNA reads TGTGCCAGCTCACCGAATTCCATAAGCGGGGGGGAAGAGACCCAGTACTTC. Its protein product is CASSPNSISGGEETQYF.

Turning to this clone: The sample carries other DNA sequences with the same CDR3. CDR3 amino acids: CASSLDSSYEQYF. CDR3 DNA sequence: TGTGCCAGCAGTTTGGACAGTTCCTACGAGCAGTACTTC. The genes are TRBV28 and TRBJ2-7; D may be TRBD1 (6 bases). The CDR3 is 13 amino acids. The ends were cut back, 3 bases at V and 1 base at J, with 7 bases in the middle. CDR1 is MDHEN and CDR2 is SYDVKM in the germline V gene.